These 5 T cell receptor beta chains were all obtained from the same sample, sequenced in a study of human T cells and chemical hapten exposure. TCRdb analysed the RACE reads with MiXCR anew, one entry per CDR3 protein. The table has about 350,000 distinct CDR3 sequences, about 5% seen once. Time point denoted: pre-sensitization, week 0. Treatment given: therapeutic diphenylcyclopropenone sensitization with weekly scalp DPC. The sequencing used whole blood, collected in connection with sensitization to the hapten diphenylcyclopropenone (DPC). These receptor sequences come from a woman in her late teens or twenties with alopecia areata. Some clones in this sample may be carry-over from other donors' samples.

At least ten counts were recorded for this clonotype. The chain joins TRBV7-3 to TRBJ2-7; 7 nucleotides agree with TRBD2. This CDR3 spans 14 amino acids. Germline trimming cut 3 bases from V and 6 bases from J; bases unmatched to any gene: 8. Per the germline V gene, CDR1 is SGHTA and CDR2 is FQGTGA. In DNA, the CDR3 is TGTGCCAGCAGCTTGTCTAGCGGAGAGAGCGAGCAGTACTTC. Its translation: CASSLSSGESEQYF.

This clonotype showed up many times. The genes are TRBV10-3 and TRBJ1-1, with D unclear. With 2 bases removed from V and 8 bases from J, the gap between germline ends came to 12 bases. The V gene's germline CDR1 is ENHRY and CDR2 SYGVKD. This CDR3 is built from 13 residues. CDR3: CAISEGILREAFF. In DNA form, the CDR3 reads TGTGCCATCAGTGAGGGAATCCTCCGCGAAGCTTTCTTT.

The chain has TRBV27 and TRBJ2-7; D remains ambiguous. The CDR3 length is 15 residues. The V gene lost 4 bases and the J gene lost 4 bases, with 17 bases spanning the gap. The germline gives CDR1 MNHEY, CDR2 SMNVEV (reference sequence). The CDR3: CASSSPRSLAYEQYF. The CDR3 coding sequence is TGTGCCAGCAGTTCCCCAAGGTCACTCGCGTACGAGCAGTACTTC.

This clonotype was observed at least ten times. This chain connects TRBV6-2 or TRBV6-3 to TRBJ1-2, with D tentatively TRBD1 (6 bases). Trimming left V 4 bases short and J 7 bases short, with 13 bases between. CDR1 is MNHEY and CDR2 is SVGEGT in the germline V gene. The CDR3 is made up of 13 amino acids. In DNA, the CDR3 is TGTGCCAGCAGTTTTCCGGGGGCCGTTGGCTACACCTTC. Amino acids: CASSFPGAVGYTF.

This clonotype was recorded once. The chain combines TRBV5-1 with TRBJ2-7; D remains unclear. The CDR3 consists of 13 residues. Deletions cut 3 bases from V and 0 bases from J, with 7 bases between. Germline V CDR1 and CDR2: SGHRS, YFSETQ. The CDR3 DNA reads as TGCGCCAGCAGCTCCCAGAGCTCCTACGAGCAGTACTTC. It is translated as CASSSQSSYEQYF.